Presented here are 18 T cell receptor beta chains from one specimen sequenced in a study of shared clonotypes between healthy human individuals. The assay was immunoSEQ multiplex PCR, and TCRdb's table has in-frame clones only and misses some. The sample carries about 980,000 clones, over 75% recorded once. The sample comprised memory CD4+ T cells sorted from blood. The subset here: CD45RA-negative fraction. The source is a man aged 18 to 30 in good health.

This chain joins TRBV4-1 and TRBJ2-5, with TRBD2 matching 8 bases. The CDR3 spans 16 residues. Germline CDR1 MGHRA, CDR2 YSYEKL. V was pared by 1 base and J by 4 bases, with 8 bases of the junction left unmatched. CDR3 nucleotides: TGCGCCAGCAGCCAAGTTGGCGGGAGGCCGATAGAGACCCAGTACTTC. Translation gives CASSQVGGRPIETQYF.

The genes are TRBV7-8 and TRBJ2-1, with D perhaps TRBD2 (6 bases). CDR1 is SGHVS, CDR2 FQNEAQ, per germline. Trimming took off 7 bases at V and 8 bases at J, with 18 bases between the two ends. The CDR3 length is 14 residues. The CDR3 sequence: CASTLTRLIDEQFF. CDR3 in DNA: TGTGCCAGCACCTTGACTAGATTGATCGATGAGCAGTTCTTC.

As to this clone: Other DNA sequences in this specimen translate into the identical CDR3. The chain uses TRBV2 and TRBJ2-2; D remains unclear. The CDR3 length is 16 residues. V was pared by 5 bases and J by 4 bases, with 17 bases between. CDR1 is SNHLY, CDR2 FYNNEI, per germline. CDR3 protein: CASSLSLIGITGELFF. The CDR3 nucleotides are TGTGCCAGCAGTCTTTCCTTGATAGGGATCACCGGGGAGCTGTTTTTT.

This rearrangement joins TRBV11-2 to TRBJ2-7, with 7 positions matching TRBD1. The CDR3 sequence is 15 residues long. From germline, CDR1 is SGHAT and CDR2 FQNNGV. V lost 5 bases and J lost 6; bases outside the gene matches: 13. The CDR3 nucleotides are TGTGCCAGCAGCCGTACAGGGGCCTGGGCCTCCGAGCAGTACTTC. Its protein is CASSRTGAWASEQYF.

Turning to this clone: The sample contains more than one DNA sequence encoding this CDR3. The chain couples TRBV5-1 to TRBJ1-5, with unresolved D. Trimming took 4 bases from V and 0 from J, leaving 11 bases between them. The CDR3 length is 15 residues. From germline, CDR1 is SGHRS and CDR2 YFSETQ. The CDR3 DNA reads TGCGCCAGCAGCCTTGGTGGGGATAGCAATCAGCCCCAGCATTTT. Amino acids: CASSLGGDSNQPQHF. The full variable domain, its missing parts supplied by reference TRBV5-1 and TRBJ1-5, is KAGVTQTPRYLIKTRGQQVTLSCSPISGHRSVSWYQQTPGQGLQFLFEYFSETQRNKGNFPGRFSGRQFSNSRSEMNVSTLELGDSALYLCASSLGGDSNQPQHFGDGTRLSIL.

The chain uses TRBV2 and TRBJ2-4; 8 bases match TRBD1. Looked up from germline, CDR1 is SNHLY and CDR2 is FYNNEI. Trimming removed 6 bases from V and 2 bases from J; junction bases left unmatched: 12. The CDR3 totals 17 residues. CDR3 protein: CASRPFSGGGTKNIQYF. CDR3 coding DNA: TGTGCCAGCAGACCCTTTTCAGGGGGCGGTACCAAAAACATTCAGTACTTC.

The sample holds many counts of this clone. The rearrangement links TRBV5-1 to TRBJ2-7; 8 nucleotides agree with TRBD2. The CDR3 consists of 14 residues. V gave up 0 bases and J gave up 5 bases; unmatched junction bases: 4. In germline, CDR1 is SGHRS, CDR2 YFSETQ. The CDR3 here is CASSLGLAKDEQYF. DNA for the CDR3: TGCGCCAGCAGCTTGGGACTAGCGAAGGACGAGCAGTACTTC.

The J gene is TRBJ1-2, the V gene TRBV7-8; D might be TRBD1 (5 bases). Germline V gene data show CDR1 as SGHVS and CDR2 as FQNEAQ. This CDR3 comprises 16 residues. The V and J ends lost 4 bases and 5 bases respectively, with 20 bases between them. CDR3 region: CASSSEGAVLAYGYTF. CDR3 bases: TGTGCCAGCAGCTCCGAAGGGGCAGTCCTTGCGTATGGCTACACCTTC.

As regards this clone: Within the sample, other DNA sequences also encode this same CDR3. The V and J genes are TRBV30 and TRBJ2-5, with a weak D call TRBD1 (6 bases). The assigned J gene may be wrong: the sequence end matches TRBJ2-7 better. The CDR3 runs 15 residues. Germline V gene lookup returns CDR1 GTSNPN and CDR2 SVGIG (reference sequence). This CDR3 reads CAWSVRGRGYYEQYF. The CDR3 coding sequence is TGTGCCTGGAGTGTAAGGGGGAGAGGGTACTACGAGCAGTACTTC.

This sequence joins TRBV7-2 and TRBJ1-5; D is perhaps TRBD1 (5 bases). CDR3 size: 14 residues. V lost 5 bases and J lost 7, with 15 bases in between. Germline-derived CDR1 and CDR2 are SGHTA and FQGNSA. This CDR3 reads CASSPGGARQPQHF. CDR3 nucleotide sequence: TGTGCCAGCAGCCCCGGGGGAGCCAGGCAGCCCCAGCATTTT.

Notes on this clone: The identical CDR3 is also encoded by other nucleotide sequences in the sample. The chain combines TRBV28 with TRBJ1-1; D call uncertain. This CDR3 is 13 amino acids long. The V end lost 2 bases, the J end lost 1 base, and 5 bases lay between the germline ends. Germline values: CDR1 MDHEN, CDR2 SYDVKM. CDR3 sequence reads: CASSLKWNTEAFF. The CDR3 bases are TGTGCCAGCAGTTTAAAGTGGAACACTGAAGCTTTCTTT.

The chain links TRBV28 to TRBJ1-2, with D possibly matching TRBD1 (5 bases). The germline V gene has CDR1 MDHEN and CDR2 SYDVKM. The ends were cut back, 5 bases at V and 4 bases at J, with 14 bases in the middle. The CDR3 is 14 amino acids. CDR3 residues: CASSETGDLYGYTF. DNA for the CDR3: TGTGCCAGCAGTGAAACCGGGGACCTCTATGGCTACACCTTC.

The V call is TRBV10-1, the J call TRBJ2-2; maybe TRBD1 (6 bases). This CDR3 spans 14 amino acids. V was clipped by 8 bases and J by 2 bases, with 12 bases between them. Germline lookup yields CDR1 WNHNN and CDR2 SYGVQD (reference sequence). CDR3 coding DNA: TGCGCCAGCTCCAGACAGGCTAACACCGGGGAGCTGTTTTTT. This codes for CASSRQANTGELFF.

The sample holds a few counts of this clone. This chain joins TRBV30 and TRBJ1-4; TRBD1 agrees at 7 bases. CDR1 and CDR2 from the germline V gene are GTSNPN and SVGIG (reference sequence). The V gene end was trimmed by 4 bases and the J gene end by 4 bases; junction bases not matched to a gene: 6. This CDR3 region has 14 residues. The DNA for the CDR3 is TGTGCCTGGATGAATTGGGACAGTAATGAAAAACTGTTTTTT. It encodes CAWMNWDSNEKLFF.

This clone is a singleton in its sample. The chain has TRBV4-1 and TRBJ2-5; 7 bases are shared with TRBD2. Germline loops: CDR1 MGHRA, CDR2 YSYEKL. V trimming: 5 bases; J trimming: 6 bases; junction bases outside the gene matches: 9. The CDR3 contains 14 residues. The CDR3 DNA follows: TGCGCCAGCAGCGCCGGAGGGAGGGCCCAGACCCAGTACTTC. Translation gives CASSAGGRAQTQYF.

This clone was seen a handful of times. The chain employs TRBV5-4 and TRBJ1-1, with 9 bases identical to TRBD1. Germline V gene sequence: CDR1 SGHNT, CDR2 YYREEE (reference sequence). V lost 4 bases, J lost 6 bases, and 7 bases stayed unmatched. This CDR3 is built from 14 residues. CDR3 DNA: TGTGCCAGCAGCCTGGGCCGGGACAGGGCTGAAGCTTTCTTT. It is translated as CASSLGRDRAEAFF.

DNA of the CDR3: TGTGCCATCAGGGGGAGGTGGGGTAACCAGAACACTGAAGCTTTCTTT. Translation gives CAIRGRWGNQNTEAFF. This rearrangement joins TRBV10-3 to TRBJ1-1; D ambiguous. CDR3 length: 16 amino acids. Per germline, CDR1 ENHRY and CDR2 SYGVKD. V was clipped by 6 bases and J by 1 base, with 18 bases between them.

The V and J genes are TRBV27 and TRBJ1-2, with 8 bases lining up with TRBD1. The CDR3 spans 14 residues. Germline CDR1 and CDR2: MNHEY and SMNVEV (reference sequence). The ends lost 8 bases at V and 1 base at J; junction bases unmatched: 6. This chain's CDR3 is CASGQGGINYGYTF. The DNA of the CDR3 is TGTGCCAGCGGACAGGGTGGAATTAACTATGGCTACACCTTC.